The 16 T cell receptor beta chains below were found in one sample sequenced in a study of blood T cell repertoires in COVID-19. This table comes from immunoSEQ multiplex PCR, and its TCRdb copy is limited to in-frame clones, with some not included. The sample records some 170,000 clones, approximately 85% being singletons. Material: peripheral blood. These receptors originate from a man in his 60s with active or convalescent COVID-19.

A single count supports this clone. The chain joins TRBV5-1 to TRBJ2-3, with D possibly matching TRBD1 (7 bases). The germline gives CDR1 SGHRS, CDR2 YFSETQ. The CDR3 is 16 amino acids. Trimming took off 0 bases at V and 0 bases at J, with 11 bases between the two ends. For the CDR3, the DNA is TGCGCCAGCAGCTTGGGGAGGGGGCTAAGCACAGATACGCAGTATTTT. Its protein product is CASSLGRGLSTDTQYF.

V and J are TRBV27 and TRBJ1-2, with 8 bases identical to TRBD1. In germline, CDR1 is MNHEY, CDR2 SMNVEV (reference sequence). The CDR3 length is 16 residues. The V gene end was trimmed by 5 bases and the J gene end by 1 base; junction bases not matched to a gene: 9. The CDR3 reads CASSIVSGGLNYGYTF. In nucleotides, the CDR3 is TGTGCCAGCAGTATCGTGTCAGGGGGCCTTAACTATGGCTACACCTTC.

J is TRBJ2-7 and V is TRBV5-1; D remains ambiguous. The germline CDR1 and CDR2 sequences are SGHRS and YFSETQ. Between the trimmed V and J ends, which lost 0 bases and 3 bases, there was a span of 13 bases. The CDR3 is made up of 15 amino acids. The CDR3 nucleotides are TGCGCCAGCAGCTTGGCCGTCGACAAAAGCTACGAGCAGTACTTC. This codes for CASSLAVDKSYEQYF.

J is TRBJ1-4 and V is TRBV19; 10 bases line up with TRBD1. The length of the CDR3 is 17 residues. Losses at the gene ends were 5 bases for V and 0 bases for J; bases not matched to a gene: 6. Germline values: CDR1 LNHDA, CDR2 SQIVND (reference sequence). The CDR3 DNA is TGTGCCAGTAGTCCCGGGGACAGGGGAGCAACTAATGAAAAACTGTTTTTT. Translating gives CASSPGDRGATNEKLFF.

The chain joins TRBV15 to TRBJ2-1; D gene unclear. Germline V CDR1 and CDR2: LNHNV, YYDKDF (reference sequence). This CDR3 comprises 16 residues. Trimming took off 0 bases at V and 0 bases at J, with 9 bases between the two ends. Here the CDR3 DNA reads TGTGCCACCAGCAGAGACGCCATGAGCTCCTACAATGAGCAGTTCTTC. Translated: CATSRDAMSSYNEQFF.

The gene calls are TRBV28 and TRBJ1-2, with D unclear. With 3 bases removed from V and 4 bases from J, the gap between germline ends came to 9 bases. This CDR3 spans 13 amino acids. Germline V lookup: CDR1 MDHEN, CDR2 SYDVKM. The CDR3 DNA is TGTGCCAGCAGTTTTGGGCAACTCTATGGCTACACCTTC. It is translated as CASSFGQLYGYTF.

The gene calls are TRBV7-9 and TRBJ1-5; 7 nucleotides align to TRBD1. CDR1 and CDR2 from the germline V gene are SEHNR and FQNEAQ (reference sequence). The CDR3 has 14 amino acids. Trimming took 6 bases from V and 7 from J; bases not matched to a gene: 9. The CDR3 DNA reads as TGTGCCAGCAGTCCTACCACAGGGGACCAGCCCCAGCATTTT. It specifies CASSPTTGDQPQHF.

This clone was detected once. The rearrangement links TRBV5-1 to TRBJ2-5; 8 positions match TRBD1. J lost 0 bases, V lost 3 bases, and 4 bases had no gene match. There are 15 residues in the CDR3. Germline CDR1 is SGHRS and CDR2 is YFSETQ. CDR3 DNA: TGCGCCAGCAGCTGGGGGACAGGCAACCAAGAGACCCAGTACTTC. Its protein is CASSWGTGNQETQYF.

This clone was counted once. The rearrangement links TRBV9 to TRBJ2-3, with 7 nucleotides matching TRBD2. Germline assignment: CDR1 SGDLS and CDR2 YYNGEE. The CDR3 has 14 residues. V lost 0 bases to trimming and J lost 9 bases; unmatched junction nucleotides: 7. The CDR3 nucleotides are TGTGCCAGCAGCGTAGCCGACTTTAGCGGGACGCAGTATTTT. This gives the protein CASSVADFSGTQYF.

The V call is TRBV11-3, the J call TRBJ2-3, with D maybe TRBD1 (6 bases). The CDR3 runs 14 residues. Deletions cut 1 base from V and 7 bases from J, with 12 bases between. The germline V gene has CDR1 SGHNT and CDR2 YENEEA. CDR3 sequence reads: CASSLGGQANTQYF. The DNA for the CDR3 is TGTGCCAGCAGCTTAGGGGGACAAGCAAATACGCAGTATTTT.

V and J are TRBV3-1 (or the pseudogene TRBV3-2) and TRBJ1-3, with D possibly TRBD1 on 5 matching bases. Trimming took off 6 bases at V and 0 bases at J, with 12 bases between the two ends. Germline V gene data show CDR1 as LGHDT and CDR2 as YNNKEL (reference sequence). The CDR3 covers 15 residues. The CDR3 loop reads CASRQASSSGNTIYF. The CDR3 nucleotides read TGTGCCAGCAGACAGGCATCGAGCTCTGGAAACACCATATATTTT.

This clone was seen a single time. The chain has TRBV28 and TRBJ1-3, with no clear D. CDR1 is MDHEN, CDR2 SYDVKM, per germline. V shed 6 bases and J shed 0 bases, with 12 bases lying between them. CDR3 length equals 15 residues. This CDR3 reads CASSAQDHSGNTIYF. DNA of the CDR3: TGTGCCAGCAGCGCTCAGGATCACTCTGGAAACACCATATATTTT.

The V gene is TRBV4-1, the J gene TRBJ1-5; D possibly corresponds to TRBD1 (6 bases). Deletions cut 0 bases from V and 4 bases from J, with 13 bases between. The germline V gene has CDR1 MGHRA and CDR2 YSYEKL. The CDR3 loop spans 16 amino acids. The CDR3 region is CASSQDPGTPNQPQHF. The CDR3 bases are TGCGCCAGCAGCCAAGATCCCGGGACACCTAATCAGCCCCAGCATTTT.

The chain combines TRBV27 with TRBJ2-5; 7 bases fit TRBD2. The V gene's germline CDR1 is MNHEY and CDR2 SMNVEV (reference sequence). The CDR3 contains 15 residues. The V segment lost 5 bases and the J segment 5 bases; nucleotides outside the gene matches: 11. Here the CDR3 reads CASSIHGRERETQYF. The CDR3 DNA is TGTGCCAGCAGTATACACGGGCGGGAGAGGGAGACCCAGTACTTC.

The CDR3 DNA reads TGTGCCAGCAGCATTGACAGGATTTTTTCCTACGAGCAGTACTTC. Translating it yields CASSIDRIFSYEQYF. V and J are TRBV11-2 and TRBJ2-7; TRBD1 is a possible D gene (6 bases). The germline V and J ends were trimmed by 5 bases and 1 base, with 15 bases remaining between them. The CDR3 is made up of 15 amino acids. Germline V CDR1 and CDR2: SGHAT, FQNNGV. Full variable domain (missing parts from reference TRBV11-2 and TRBJ2-7): EAGVAQSPRYKIIEKRQSVAFWCNPISGHATLYWYQQILGQGPKLLIQFQNNGVVDDSQLPKDRFSAERLKGVDSTLKIQPAKLEDSAVYLCASSIDRIFSYEQYFGPGTRLTVT.

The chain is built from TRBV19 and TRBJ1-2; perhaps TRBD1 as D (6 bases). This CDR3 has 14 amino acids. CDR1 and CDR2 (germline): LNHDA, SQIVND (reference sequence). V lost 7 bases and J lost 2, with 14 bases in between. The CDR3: CASTLWQGNYGYTF. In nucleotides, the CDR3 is TGTGCCAGTACGCTTTGGCAGGGGAACTATGGCTACACCTTC.